The 14 T cell receptor beta chains reported below all come from one sample, sequenced in a study of blood T cell repertoires in COVID-19. Data came from immunoSEQ multiplex PCR; TCRdb stores just in-frame clones and leaves some out. The table shows over 85,000 clones, with 84% occurring only once. Input material: peripheral blood. These TCRs come from a human donor in a cohort sampled during active COVID-19.

DNA of the CDR3: TGTGCCAGCAGTCCGGCAGGGGCCCATGGCTACACCTTC. Its protein product is CASSPAGAHGYTF. The rearrangement uses TRBV6-5 and TRBJ1-2, with a weak D call TRBD1 (6 bases). Trimming cost V 5 bases and J 6 bases, with 13 bases left between them. From germline, CDR1 is MNHEY and CDR2 SVGAGI. This CDR3 comprises 13 residues.

The chain joins TRBV4-1 to TRBJ2-1; 13 bases are shared with TRBD2. In germline, CDR1 is MGHRA, CDR2 YSYEKL. J lost 2 bases, V lost 4 bases, and 20 bases had no gene match. The CDR3 runs 22 residues. CDR3 residues: CASSPLSFLRTSGGATYNEQFF. Written as DNA, the CDR3 is TGCGCCAGCAGCCCTTTAAGCTTCCTCCGGACTAGCGGGGGTGCAACCTACAATGAGCAGTTCTTC.

This clone appeared a few times. This chain joins TRBV11-3 and TRBJ2-1; 9 bases fit TRBD2. Germline CDR1 and CDR2: SGHNT and YENEEA. The CDR3 runs 19 residues. The junction had 18 bases not matched to a gene; V was cut back by 2 bases and J by 7 bases. CDR3 sequence: CASSLRRGGSGGSGNEQFF. CDR3 bases: TGTGCCAGCAGCTTAAGAAGGGGTGGTAGCGGGGGCTCCGGGAATGAGCAGTTCTTC.

J is TRBJ1-6 and V is TRBV4-3; D may be TRBD1 (6 bases). V was cut by 1 base and J by 5 bases, with 15 bases left in between. CDR1 is LGHNA and CDR2 is YSLEER in the germline V gene. This CDR3 region has 17 residues. The CDR3: CASSQGTGFIDNSPLHF. CDR3 DNA sequence: TGCGCCAGCAGCCAAGGAACAGGGTTTATTGATAATTCACCCCTCCACTTT.

This chain links TRBV11-3 with TRBJ1-3; TRBD1 might be the D (5 bases). Trimming took off 4 bases at V and 2 bases at J, with 9 bases between the two ends. The CDR3 contains 14 residues. Germline CDR1 SGHNT, CDR2 YENEEA. The DNA for the CDR3 is TGTGCCAGCAGCTCCAGGGTAGCTGGAAACACCATATATTTT. It encodes CASSSRVAGNTIYF.

The chain links TRBV7-2 to TRBJ1-2; D perhaps matches TRBD1 (5 bases). The CDR3 consists of 13 residues. The germline V gene has CDR1 SGHTA and CDR2 FQGNSA. V dropped 1 base and J dropped 4 bases, with 7 bases sitting between them. The CDR3 nucleotides are TGTGCCAGCAGCTTAGGGGGCCCCTATGGCTACACCTTC. Its translation is CASSLGGPYGYTF.

The chain joins TRBV19 to TRBJ1-1; no clear D gene. The CDR3 contains 13 residues. Trimming took off 5 bases at V and 2 bases at J, with 9 bases between the two ends. Germline loops: CDR1 LNHDA, CDR2 SQIVND (reference sequence). The CDR3 is CASSPWANTEAFF. The CDR3 nucleotides read TGTGCCAGTAGTCCTTGGGCCAACACTGAAGCTTTCTTT.

The genes are TRBV5-1 and TRBJ1-1, with D uncertain. Germline V gives CDR1 SGHRS, CDR2 YFSETQ. V lost 0 bases to trimming and J lost 12 bases, with 21 bases between them. The CDR3 runs to 15 residues. The CDR3 protein is CASSLDLSVARETFF. The CDR3 region has the DNA TGCGCCAGCAGCTTGGATTTGAGTGTCGCCCGCGAAACTTTCTTT.

This clone was detected once. This rearrangement joins TRBV5-3 to TRBJ1-5; 8 bases line up with TRBD1. TRBV5-3 falls under the ORF class, with uncertain function. This CDR3 contains 16 residues. Unmatched junction bases numbered 13, after V lost 9 bases and J lost 2 bases. The CDR3 sequence: CATIPRGRKCNQPQHF. CDR3 bases: TGTGCCACCATTCCCAGGGGGCGAAAATGCAATCAGCCCCAGCATTTT.

The V and J genes are TRBV5-6 and TRBJ2-7; 11 bases fit TRBD2. V lost 3 bases, J lost 1 base, and 3 bases stayed unmatched. Germline CDR1 and CDR2: SGHDT and YYEEEE. The CDR3 covers 15 residues. The CDR3 DNA is TGTGCCAGCAGCTCGACTAGCGGGGTTTCCTACGAGCAGTACTTC. Amino acids: CASSSTSGVSYEQYF.

The chain couples TRBV15 to TRBJ2-2; possible D gene TRBD1, 6 bases. Trimming took 1 base from V and 3 from J, leaving 15 bases between them. The CDR3 runs to 17 residues. CDR1 and CDR2 (germline): LNHNV, YYDKDF (reference sequence). CDR3 DNA sequence: TGTGCCACCAGCAGAGTTACCGGGACAACTTACACCGGGGAGCTGTTTTTT. It encodes CATSRVTGTTYTGELFF.

The V call is TRBV3-1 (or the pseudogene TRBV3-2), the J call TRBJ2-5; the D gene is possibly TRBD1 (6 bases). The germline V and J ends were trimmed by 1 base and 5 bases, with 17 bases remaining between them. Germline lookup yields CDR1 LGHDT and CDR2 YNNKEL (reference sequence). The CDR3 is 16 amino acids. The CDR3 loop reads CASSQVGQGQWETQYF. In nucleotides, the CDR3 is TGTGCCAGCAGCCAAGTTGGGCAGGGGCAATGGGAGACCCAGTACTTC.

J is TRBJ2-5 and V is TRBV3-1 (or the pseudogene TRBV3-2); 8 bases agree with TRBD1. Unmatched junction bases numbered 13, after V lost 0 bases and J lost 1 base. This CDR3 comprises 19 residues. CDR1 and CDR2 (germline): LGHDT, YNNKEL (reference sequence). The CDR3 here is CASSQDQGARGGVQETQYF. Here the CDR3 DNA reads TGTGCCAGCAGCCAAGACCAGGGGGCCAGGGGTGGGGTCCAAGAGACCCAGTACTTC.

This clone was seen only once. The genes are TRBV18 and TRBJ2-2; 7 nucleotides line up with TRBD2. Trimming removed 0 bases from V and 6 bases from J; junction bases left unmatched: 7. The CDR3 totals 16 residues. CDR1 and CDR2 (germline): KGHSH, LQKENI. The CDR3 protein is CASSPPAPGRAGELFF. CDR3 sequence (DNA): TGTGCCAGCTCACCACCGGCCCCGGGGAGGGCCGGGGAGCTGTTTTTT.